This record covers a single T cell receptor (beta chain). Execution of the assay was at deep level. Several immunoSEQ 96-well plates shared each subset's DNA, each plate a replicate. Repertoires were generated with immunoSEQ multiplex PCR, while TCRdb's copy carries only in-frame clones and drops some. The repertoire consists of approximately 500,000 clones, with 60% to 80% occurring once and the leading ten covering approximately 12%. The data derive from a study of shared clonotypes between healthy human individuals. Every donor, a Caucasian adult, lived in Nashville, Tennessee. The CDR3 runs to 15 residues. V trimming: 4 bases; J trimming: 6 bases; junction bases outside the gene matches: 8. Germline lookup yields CDR1 GTSNPN and CDR2 SVGIG (reference sequence).

The gene calls are TRBV30 and TRBJ2-7; 14 bases are shared with TRBD2. The source is a woman between 35 and 50 years old in good health. Some clones in this sample may be carry-over from other donors' samples. Source material: PBMCs. The CDR3 bases are TGTGCCTGGACCGGGACTAGCGGGAGCGGGGGCGAGCAGTACTTC. Amino acids: CAWTGTSGSGGEQYF.